This T cell receptor (beta chain) was found in a study of blood T cell repertoires in COVID-19. Turning to the study itself: The study drew acute and convalescent COVID-19 samples from the United States, Italy and Spain.

Using immunoSEQ multiplex PCR, the repertoire was profiled, and TCRdb retains in-frame clones only, with some absent. The sample shows about 78,000 clones, 86% of them seen only once. This CDR3 is 16 amino acids long. Trimming shortened V by 3 bases and J by 5 bases, and 19 bases separated the two germline ends. Per the germline V gene, CDR1 is MDHEN and CDR2 is SYDVKM. The V and J genes are TRBV28 and TRBJ1-1, with D perhaps TRBD1 (6 bases). Sequenced sample: peripheral blood. This sequence was found in a woman in her sixties or seventies with acute or convalescent COVID-19. The CDR3 region has the DNA TGTGCCAGCAGTTTGGACCTATCAGGGGCATCAACTGAAGCTTTCTTT. Amino acid sequence: CASSLDLSGASTEAFF.